This T cell receptor (beta chain) was found in a study of prognosis after radiotherapy for stage I lung cancer (dated by TCRdb to the early 2020s). About the investigation overall: Between early 2018 and 2019, nineteen stage I NSCLC patients were enrolled in Nanjing, China. Peripheral blood TCR beta repertoires were profiled in stage I NSCLC patients before and after stereotactic body radiotherapy, and the repertoires were related to distant failure. Newly diagnosed primary stage I lung tumors were present in about 15 patients, and oligometastatic NSCLC after surgical resection of the primary tumor was present in several patients. The study took one blood sample before SBRT and one after SBRT from each of approximately 20 patients and sequenced all 40 or so samples. All patients were regarded as medically inoperable, because of comorbidities in over 10 patients and refusal of surgery in 7 or 8 patients. Some twelve patients had adenocarcinoma and more than five had squamous cell carcinoma as the tumor histology. Ages in the cohort of about a dozen men and about six women ranged from roughly 53 to 84 years, with a median of 74. Using image-guided IMRT or VMAT, SBRT was delivered in 3 to 5 fractions at a biologically effective dose of at least 100 Gy. No patient received concurrent therapy alongside SBRT. Four of the 19 patients developed distant metastases after SBRT, at a median of about 7 months; the other 15 showed no significant progression.

The CDR3 has 15 amino acids, counting the end cysteine and phenylalanine. Just CDR3 DNA is preserved here, 45 bases in frame from base 1. The germline V gene (reference sequence) provides CDR1 LNHDA and CDR2 SQIVND. The germline V end is reduced by 6 bases and the J end by 5 bases; junction bases left unmatched: 6. The investigation overall reported the following: The study was limited by the small cohort and short follow-up, and independent validation of the study findings is required. Differences by metastasis status were reportedly seen in TRBV and TRBJ usage frequencies, involving two V genes at baseline and, after SBRT, under 10 V genes and two J genes. All reported P values were unadjusted for multiple comparisons. Tumor specificity of expanded TCR clones was not determined. After SBRT, the count of unique TCR clones dropped from a median of around 9,300 beforehand to roughly 7,000 afterward (Wilcoxon paired P=0.011). Post-SBRT Shannon entropy and its change from baseline were lower in patients who developed distant metastases; baseline Shannon entropy was not associated with metastases.

Two rounds of multiplex PCR on genomic DNA were used to amplify the TCR beta CDR3 region. The first PCR round used primers specific to each TRBV and TRBJ gene, and the primer sequences were filed in Chinese patent CN105087789A. Universal primers were used in the second PCR round. The Roche High Pure PCR Template Preparation Kit was used to extract genomic DNA from the frozen PBMCs. Libraries were sequenced paired-end with 151 bp reads on an Illumina HiSeq 3000. In the original analysis: Raw reads lacking the multiplex PCR primer sequences were removed with CutAdapt. PEAR was used to merge high-quality paired reads into contigs. MiXCR assigned TRB V, D and J gene segments to each contig by aligning to reference sequences. CDR3 sequences were clustered by base quality and sequence similarity to remove sequencing errors. Diversity was measured as Shannon entropy normalized by the natural log of productive TCR sequence number. Clonality was defined as one minus Shannon entropy divided by the natural log of the number of unique clonotypes. The Youden index of ROC curves was used to select progression-free survival cut-offs for repertoire metrics, and analyses were performed in R 3.5.3. TCRdb redid the processing of the public reads, applying fastp at Q25 and MiXCR, and retained in-frame beta chains. When rows share a CDR3 protein, they turn into one entry using the most common DNA and genes. V and J calls and clone size were set by TCRdb, not the authors. This sample comprises fewer than 65,000 distinct CDR3 sequences, over 30% of them detected only once. The top ten constitute roughly 9.4% of the sample.

This clonotype appeared a few times. The antigen this receptor binds is unknown. A much bigger clone sits one base away, suggesting this may be a read error. All patients had node-negative disease on CT and PET/CT, and none had a history of other malignancies or prior chemotherapy or radiotherapy. At each of the two time points, 5 to 6 milliliters of peripheral venous blood were collected into EDTA tubes. Ficoll-Paque Plus density-gradient centrifugation was used to isolate PBMCs. Right after collection, samples were placed at -80 degrees C and kept there until analysis. The source is a donor aged 50 or older with non-small cell lung cancer. The sequencing here drew on PBMCs, taken before or after stereotactic body radiation therapy (not recorded which). The V gene is TRBV19 and the J gene is TRBJ2-1; the junction holds 11 bases that match TRBD2. Read as DNA, the sequence is TGTGCCAGTAGAAAGACTAGCGGGGATCACAATGAGCAGTTCTTC. Translation gives CASRKTSGDHNEQFF.